This TCR beta chain was sequenced for a study of T-cell reconstitution after alpha-beta-depleted transplantation in children. This clonotype was counted many times. Its antigen is unidentified. Researchers prepared the TCRbeta library using unique molecular identifiers, the study reports. TCRdb re-derived calls from the PCR reads in MiXCR, one entry per CDR3 protein. Here the sample spans hundreds of thousands of distinct CDR3 sequences, over 10% being singletons. CDR3 length: 15 amino acids. Germline CDR1 reads MNHEY; CDR2 reads SVGEGT. V trimming: 2 bases; J trimming: 10 bases; junction bases outside the gene matches: 11. Study outcomes and limitations: T-cell numbers and diversity, one year after transplant, stemmed largely from T cells that were newly produced.

The chain links TRBV6-2 or TRBV6-3 to TRBJ2-1; 7 bases line up with TRBD2. Source: PBMCs, mostly from graft donor cells, taken 360 days after TCRalphabeta/CD19-depleted stem cell transplant. The TCR sequence derives from a male patient aged 10 to 17 who had a stem cell transplant for acute myeloid leukemia, so the T cells may come from the graft donor. The CDR3 sequence is CASSYLLAMPGEQFF. The CDR3, as DNA: TGTGCCAGCAGTTACCTACTAGCGATGCCGGGGGAGCAGTTCTTC.